Detailed here is one T cell receptor (beta chain). At one boundary the junction diverges from the germline segment, which might be a read error. This CDR3 contains 11 residues. The V gene's germline CDR1 is LGHDT and CDR2 YNNKEL (reference sequence). In the authors' methods: Nucleated cell counts were estimated from reference gene primer amplification. The table came from immunoSEQ multiplex PCR; TCRdb's copy has only in-frame clones and leaves some out. The V and J calls and clone size were taken over from that table, and D and trimming were inferred from the DNA. The data hold about 100,000 clones, with 85% observed a single time. This specimen comes from a study of blood T cell repertoires in COVID-19. Study details: Samples came from the United States, Italy and Spain, spanning acute and convalescent COVID-19. T cells, B-cell-depleted T cells, or PBMCs supplied cDNA or gDNA.

The sample comprised peripheral blood. This sequence originates from a man between 60 and 75 years old with acute or convalescent COVID-19. This chain joins TRBV3-1 (or the pseudogene TRBV3-2) and TRBJ1-2; no definite D call. CDR3 in DNA: TGTGCCAGCAGCCAAGGCTATGGTTACACCTTC. It yields the protein CASSQGYGYTF.